Reported below is one T cell receptor beta chain. Its antigen is unknown. No base quality values were provided; no much bigger clone lies one nucleotide off. This specimen belongs to a study of T-cell memory formation after mild COVID-19 (TCRdb year 2021). Some background on the complete study: TCR sequence clusters from the two donors were largely donor specific. In a couple of donors, T-cell clones that expanded and contracted after mild COVID-19 were tracked by sequencing TCRalpha and TCRbeta repertoires over time. Two young, previously healthy adult volunteers made up the cohort, one male and one female.

The investigation overall reported the following: Clones that contracted from day 15 to 85 showed balanced CD4/CD8 phenotypes, whereas a second wave of clones that expanded from day 15 to 37 leaned towards CD4+. The second-wave clones that peaked on day 37 were not confirmed to be SARS-CoV-2 specific. Only a couple of mild cases were covered by the study, and larger cohorts that include severe cases with pre-infection samples were considered necessary. Some responding clones were found in pre-infection memory, which suggests that pre-existing cross-reactive memory T cells took part in the SARS-CoV-2 response. Contracting CD4+ clones turned up mainly in the CM and EM memory subsets, whereas EMRA was where CD8+ clones were enriched.

PBMCs were isolated by Ficoll-Paque density gradient centrifugation. TCRdb names Illumina NovaSeq 6000 as the instrument used. Using 5'RACE with constant-segment primers, TCRalpha and TCRbeta cDNA libraries were constructed, with sample barcodes and unique molecular identifiers added in the process. Trizol reagent was used to extract RNA from every sample. The libraries were amplified in two PCR steps, and the second step added a second sample barcode and Illumina TruSeq adapters. Sequencing of the libraries was done on an Illumina NovaSeq, producing 2 x 150 bp paired-end reads. Regarding the original processing steps: Reads were demultiplexed and collapsed into UMI-guided consensus sequences with migec v1.2.7. Using mixcr v2.1.11, the UMI consensuses were aligned to TRA and TRB V and J templates and assembled into clonotypes. A clonotype was counted as expanded or contracted only when both edgeR and NoisET called the clonotype significant, with the noise models trained on biological replicates. For edgeR calls, the thresholds were a false discovery rate-adjusted p below 0.01 and a log2 fold-change of 1. As an exploratory analysis of dynamics, PCA with hierarchical clustering was applied to max-normalized trajectories of the 1000 most abundant clonotypes. Separately sequenced CD4+ and CD8+ repertoires were used to assign the CD4 or CD8 phenotype of responding clones. TCRdb trimmed public reads at Q25 via fastp, called clones via MiXCR and kept in-frame beta chains. Each record represents a unique CDR3 protein, reported with the most common genes and DNA among its rows. The V and J calls, along with clone size, are taken from TCRdb and not from the paper's own processing. The sample has some 250,000 distinct CDR3 sequences on record, roughly 18% of them singletons. Roughly 23% of the sample is held by the ten biggest clonotypes.

The junction shows trimming of 2 bases on V and 4 bases on J, plus 7 bases between the germline ends. From the cysteine up to the phenylalanine, the CDR3 has a length of 13 residues. Only the CDR3 region is kept as DNA, spanning 39 bases read in frame from base 1. CDR1 and CDR2 were assigned from the germline V gene as MGHRA and YSYEKL. Sequenced input: PBMCs or a T cell subset sorted from them (not recorded which). The receptor's source is a man aged 18 to 30 who had mild COVID-19 (a few samples of this study predate the infection). The sample titles of this study are shuffled in the database, so cell type and time point are left out; the donor was told from shared clones. The V and J segments used are TRBV4-1 and TRBJ2-3, with the D segment identity uncertain. The CDR3 region reads CASSQPGADTQYF. Read as DNA, the sequence is TGCGCCAGCAGCCAACCGGGTGCAGATACGCAGTATTTT.